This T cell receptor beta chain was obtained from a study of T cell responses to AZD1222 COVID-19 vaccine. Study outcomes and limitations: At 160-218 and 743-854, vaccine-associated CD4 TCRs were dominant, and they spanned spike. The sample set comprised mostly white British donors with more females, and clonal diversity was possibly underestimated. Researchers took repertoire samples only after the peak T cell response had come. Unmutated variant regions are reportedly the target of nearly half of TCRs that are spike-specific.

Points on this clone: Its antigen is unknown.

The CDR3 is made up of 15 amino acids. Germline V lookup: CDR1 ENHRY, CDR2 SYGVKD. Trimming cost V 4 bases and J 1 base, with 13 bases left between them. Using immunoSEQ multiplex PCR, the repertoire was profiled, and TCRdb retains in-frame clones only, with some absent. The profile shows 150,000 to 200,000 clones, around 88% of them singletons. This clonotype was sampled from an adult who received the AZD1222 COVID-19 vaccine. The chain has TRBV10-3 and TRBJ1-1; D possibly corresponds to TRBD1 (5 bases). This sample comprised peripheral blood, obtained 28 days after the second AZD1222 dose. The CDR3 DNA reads TGTGCCATCAGTGGTCGATATCAGGGGAACACTGAAGCTTTCTTT. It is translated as CAISGRYQGNTEAFF.